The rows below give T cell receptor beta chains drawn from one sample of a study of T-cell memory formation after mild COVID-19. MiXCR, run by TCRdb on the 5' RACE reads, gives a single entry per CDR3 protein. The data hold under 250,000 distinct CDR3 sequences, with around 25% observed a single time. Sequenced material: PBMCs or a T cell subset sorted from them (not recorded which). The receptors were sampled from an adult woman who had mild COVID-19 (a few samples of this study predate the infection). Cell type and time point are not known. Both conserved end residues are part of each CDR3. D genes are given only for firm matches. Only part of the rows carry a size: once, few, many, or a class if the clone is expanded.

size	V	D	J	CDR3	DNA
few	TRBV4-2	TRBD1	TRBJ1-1	CASSPQGASTEAFF	TGTGCCAGCAGCCCCCAGGGGGCGAGCACTGAAGCTTTCTTT
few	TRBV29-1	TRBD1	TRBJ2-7	CSVETGTDEQYF	TGCAGCGTTGAGACAGGGACGGACGAGCAGTACTTC
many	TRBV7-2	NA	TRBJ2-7	CASSWPPGSAGHEQYF	TGTGCCAGCAGCTGGCCGCCAGGCAGCGCCGGCCACGAGCAGTACTTC
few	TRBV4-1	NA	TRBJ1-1	CASSQDRGGTEAFF	TGCGCCAGCAGCCAAGATCGGGGGGGCACTGAAGCTTTCTTT
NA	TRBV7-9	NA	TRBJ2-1	CAGYQGDTYNEQFF	TGTGCCGGCTACCAAGGGGACACCTACAATGAGCAGTTCTTC
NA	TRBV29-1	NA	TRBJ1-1	CSVVGSFEAFF	TGCAGCGTTGTAGGATCCTTTGAAGCTTTCTTT
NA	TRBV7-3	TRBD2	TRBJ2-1	CASSLLPGLDNEQFF	TGTGCCAGCAGCTTACTTCCGGGACTAGACAATGAGCAGTTCTTC
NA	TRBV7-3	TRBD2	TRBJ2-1	CASSLLGGGVFNEQFF	TGTGCCAGCAGCTTATTAGGCGGGGGAGTTTTCAATGAGCAGTTCTTC
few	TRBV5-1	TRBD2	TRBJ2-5	CASSLFGLAGASRETQYF	TGCGCCAGCAGCTTGTTTGGTCTAGCGGGAGCATCTAGAGAGACCCAGTACTTC
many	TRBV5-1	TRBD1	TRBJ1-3	CASSETGSGNTIYF	TGCGCCAGCAGCGAGACAGGGAGTGGAAACACCATATATTTT
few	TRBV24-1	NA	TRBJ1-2	CATSQGNGYTF	TGTGCCACCAGTCAGGGTAATGGCTACACCTTC
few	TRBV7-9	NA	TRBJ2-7	CASSLETGAMGREQYF	TGTGCCAGCAGCTTAGAGACAGGCGCCATGGGTCGGGAGCAGTACTTC
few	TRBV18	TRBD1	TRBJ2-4	CASSPPGQGAKNIQYF	TGTGCCAGCTCACCGCCGGGACAGGGGGCCAAAAACATTCAGTACTTC
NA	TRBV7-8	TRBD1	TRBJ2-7	CASSRPGTGTSYEQYF	TGTGCCAGCAGCCGTCCCGGGACAGGGACCTCCTACGAGCAGTACTTC
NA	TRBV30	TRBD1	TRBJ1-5	CAWSVQGGQPQHF	TGTGCCTGGAGTGTACAGGGGGGTCAGCCCCAGCATTTT
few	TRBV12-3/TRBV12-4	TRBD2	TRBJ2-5	CASSPWRGARTQYF	TGTGCCAGCAGTCCGTGGCGGGGGGCTCGGACCCAGTACTTC
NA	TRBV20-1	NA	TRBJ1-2	CSARTVYGYTF	TGCAGTGCCAGAACAGTATATGGCTACACCTTC
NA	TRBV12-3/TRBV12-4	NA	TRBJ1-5	CASSFSRTVRNQPQHF	TGTGCCAGCAGTTTTAGTAGGACAGTCCGCAATCAGCCCCAGCATTTT
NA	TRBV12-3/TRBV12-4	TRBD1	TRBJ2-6	CASSPGQTAGANVLTF	TGTGCCAGCAGCCCGGGACAGACTGCTGGGGCCAACGTCCTGACTTTC
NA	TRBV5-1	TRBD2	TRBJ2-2	CASSPTSGTTGELFF	TGCGCCAGCAGCCCGACTAGCGGAACCACCGGGGAGCTGTTTTTT
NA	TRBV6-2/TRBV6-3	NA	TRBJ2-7	CASRTTTGSEQYF	TGTGCCAGCAGGACAACAACAGGGTCCGAGCAGTACTTC
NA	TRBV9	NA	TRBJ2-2	CASSAEVTGELFF	TGTGCCAGCAGCGCGGAGGTGACCGGGGAGCTGTTTTTT
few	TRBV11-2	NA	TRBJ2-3	CASSLRQPSSTDTQYF	TGTGCCAGCAGCTTACGACAGCCGTCTAGCACAGATACGCAGTATTTT
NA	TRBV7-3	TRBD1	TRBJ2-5	CASSPHVATGALQETQYF	TGTGCCAGCAGCCCACACGTCGCGACAGGGGCTTTACAAGAGACCCAGTACTTC
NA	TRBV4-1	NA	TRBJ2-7	CASSQGLGLYEQYF	TGCGCCAGCAGCCAAGGATTAGGCCTGTACGAGCAGTACTTC
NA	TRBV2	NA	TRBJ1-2	CASSPVAGGYTF	TGTGCCAGCAGCCCCGTGGCGGGAGGCTACACCTTC
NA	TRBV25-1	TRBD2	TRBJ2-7	CASRSGMGYEQYF	TGTGCCAGTCGAAGCGGGATGGGCTACGAGCAGTACTTC
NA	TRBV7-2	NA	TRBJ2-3	CASSFDKLRTDTQYF	TGTGCCAGCAGTTTCGACAAACTCCGCACAGATACGCAGTATTTT
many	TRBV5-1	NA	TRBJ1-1	CASSFRGPEPTLNTEAFF	TGCGCCAGCAGCTTTCGGGGGCCAGAACCGACCTTGAACACTGAAGCTTTCTTT
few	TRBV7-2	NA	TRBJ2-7	CASTLRPYEQYF	TGTGCCAGCACCCTAAGGCCCTACGAGCAGTACTTC
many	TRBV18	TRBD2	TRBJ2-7	CASSPIRTSASYEQYF	TGTGCCAGCTCACCCATTAGGACTAGCGCGTCCTACGAGCAGTACTTC
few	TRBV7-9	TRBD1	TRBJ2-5	CASTGTAKETQYF	TGTGCCAGCACCGGGACAGCTAAAGAGACCCAGTACTTC
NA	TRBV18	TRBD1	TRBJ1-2	CASSSDRTYYGYTF	TGTGCCAGCTCATCGGACAGGACCTACTATGGCTACACCTTC
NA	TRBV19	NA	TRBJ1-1	CASTLRPLGAEAFF	TGTGCCAGTACCCTCCGGCCCCTCGGCGCTGAAGCTTTCTTT
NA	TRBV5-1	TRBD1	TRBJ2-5	CASSLLGRQGNGGETQYF	TGCGCCAGCAGCCTCCTGGGAAGACAGGGGAATGGAGGGGAGACCCAGTACTTC
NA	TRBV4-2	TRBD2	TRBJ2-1	CASSLKWTSGSNEQFF	TGTGCCAGCAGCCTTAAATGGACTAGCGGGAGTAATGAGCAGTTCTTC
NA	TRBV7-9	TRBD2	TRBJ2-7	CASELTSYYEQYF	TGTGCCAGCGAATTGACTAGCTACTACGAGCAGTACTTC
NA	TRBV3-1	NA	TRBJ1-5	CASSQSVNQPQHF	TGTGCCAGCAGCCAATCGGTAAATCAGCCCCAGCATTTT
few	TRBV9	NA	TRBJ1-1	CASSAGGSTEAFF	TGTGCCAGCAGCGCAGGTGGTAGCACTGAAGCTTTCTTT
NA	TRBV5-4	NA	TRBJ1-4	CASSLDRKKLFF	TGTGCCAGCAGCCTGGACCGTAAAAAACTGTTTTTT
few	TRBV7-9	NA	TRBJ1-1	CASSLVLEAFF	TGTGCCAGCAGCCTGGTGTTGGAGGCTTTCTTT
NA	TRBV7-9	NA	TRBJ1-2	CASSLGGEDGYTF	TGTGCCAGCAGCTTAGGGGGGGAGGATGGCTACACCTTC
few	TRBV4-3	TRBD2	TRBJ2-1	CASSQEAGLAVYNEQFF	TGCGCCAGCAGCCAAGAGGCCGGACTAGCGGTATACAATGAGCAGTTCTTC
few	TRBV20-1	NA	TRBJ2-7	CSALDWRDSYEQYF	TGCAGTGCTCTGGACTGGAGGGACTCCTACGAGCAGTACTTC
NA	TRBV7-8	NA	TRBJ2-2	CASSFEWDTGELFF	TGTGCCAGCAGCTTTGAATGGGACACCGGGGAGCTGTTTTTT
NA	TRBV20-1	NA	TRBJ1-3	CSASPGSGNTIYF	TGCAGTGCTAGCCCGGGTTCAGGAAACACCATATATTTT
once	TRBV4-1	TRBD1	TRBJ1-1	CASSHVEGQVRTEAFF	TGCGCCAGCAGCCACGTTGAAGGACAGGTGCGGACTGAAGCTTTCTTT
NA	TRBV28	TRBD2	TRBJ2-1	CASSRRLIAGNEQFF	TGTGCCAGCAGCAGGCGGCTGATAGCGGGGAATGAGCAGTTCTTC
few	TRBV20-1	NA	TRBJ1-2	CSARPIQLYGYTF	TGCAGTGCTAGACCTATCCAGCTTTATGGCTACACCTTC
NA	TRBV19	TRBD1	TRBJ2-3	CASKVQDRDADTQYF	TGTGCCAGTAAAGTCCAGGACAGGGATGCAGATACGCAGTATTTT